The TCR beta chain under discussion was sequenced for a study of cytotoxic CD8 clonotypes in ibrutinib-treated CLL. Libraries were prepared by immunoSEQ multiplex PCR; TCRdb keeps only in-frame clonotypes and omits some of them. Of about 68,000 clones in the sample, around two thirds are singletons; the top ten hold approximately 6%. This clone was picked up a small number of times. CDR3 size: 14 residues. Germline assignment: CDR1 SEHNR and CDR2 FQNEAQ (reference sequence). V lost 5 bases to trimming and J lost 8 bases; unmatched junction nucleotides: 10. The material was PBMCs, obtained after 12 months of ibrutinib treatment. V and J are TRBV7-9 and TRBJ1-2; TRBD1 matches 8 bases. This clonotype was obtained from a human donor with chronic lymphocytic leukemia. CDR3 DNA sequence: TGTGCCAGCAGCCAGGGGAGACAGGGGAGGGGCTACACCTTC. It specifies CASSQGRQGRGYTF.